Shown below are 2 T cell receptor beta chains from a single sample sequenced in a study of blood T cells in healthy people across ages. The authors ran a second PCR of 7 to 11 cycles using a sample-barcoded 5' primer and a J-beta primer mix. Each CDR3 protein gets one entry after TCRdb re-called the 5' RACE reads with MiXCR. The data hold 550,000 to 650,000 distinct CDR3 sequences, with about a quarter observed a single time. Separately, the same data were catalogued under a study of T cells of mothers and their children.

Sample: blood. The source is a boy aged 2-15 years in good health.

The chain recombines TRBV29-1 with TRBJ1-2, with D possibly being TRBD1 (5 bases). Trimming took 4 bases from V and 10 from J, leaving 16 bases between them. The CDR3 length is 12 residues. Germline V gene lookup returns CDR1 SQVTM and CDR2 ANQGSEA. CDR3 in DNA: TGCAGCGTTGGGACACCGGGAGGCTCCTACACCTTC. Its translation is CSVGTPGGSYTF.

The V gene is TRBV15, the J gene TRBJ2-5; perhaps TRBD1 as D (5 bases). Gene TRBJ2-1 matches the end of the DNA better, so the J call may be wrong. Germline-derived CDR1 and CDR2 are LNHNV and YYDKDF (reference sequence). This CDR3 has 14 residues. CDR3 amino acids: CATSREGREIEQFF. For the CDR3, the DNA is TGTGCCACCAGCAGAGAGGGCAGGGAAATTGAGCAGTTCTTC.